This entry lists 5 T cell receptor beta chains sequenced from one sample in a study of blood T cell repertoires in COVID-19. TCRdb keeps only in-frame clones here, not all; method: immunoSEQ multiplex PCR. The data contain under 200,000 clones, 83% of them singletons. Sequencing was performed on peripheral blood. These receptors were taken from a human donor in a cohort sampled during active COVID-19.

The CDR3 loop is CASSYRGGSMGGYTF. The CDR3 DNA reads as TGTGCCAGCAGTTACAGGGGGGGCAGTATGGGTGGCTACACCTTC. The chain links TRBV6-6 to TRBJ1-2, with TRBD1 as a possible D gene (6 bases). Germline V CDR1 and CDR2: MNHNY, SVGAGI (reference sequence). The CDR3 consists of 15 residues. Deletions cut 2 bases from V and 7 bases from J, with 17 bases between.

The V gene is TRBV10-3, the J gene TRBJ1-5; D not resolved. Germline lookup yields CDR1 ENHRY and CDR2 SYGVKD. The CDR3 has 12 amino acids. V was cut by 0 bases and J by 6 bases, with 3 bases left in between. Here the CDR3 reads CAISESGQPQHF. CDR3 sequence (DNA): TGTGCCATCAGTGAGTCCGGTCAGCCCCAGCATTTT.

The genes are TRBV7-2 and TRBJ2-7; 9 bases line up with TRBD2. Looked up from germline, CDR1 is SGHTA and CDR2 is FQGNSA. The length of the CDR3 is 15 residues. With V trimmed by 5 bases and J by 4 bases, 9 bases remained unmatched. CDR3 bases: TGTGCCAGCAGCCCTAGCGGGGCCCTGGGGTACGAGCAGTACTTC. Translation gives CASSPSGALGYEQYF.

Worth noting for this clone: The junction and the germline gene differ at one end; a read error may be behind it. V is TRBV18 and J is TRBJ2-7; 9 nucleotides line up with TRBD2. CDR3 length equals 17 residues. Germline assignment: CDR1 KGHSH and CDR2 LQKENI. CDR3 coding DNA: TGTGCCAGCTCCCCACAGAGTATAGCGGGAGAACCACACGAGCAGTACTTC. Amino acids: CASSPQSIAGEPHEQYF. The full variable domain, rest sourced from reference TRBV18 and TRBJ2-7, is NAGVMQNPRHLVRRRGQEARLRCSPMKGHSHVYWYRQLPEEGLKFMVYLQKENIIDESGMPKERFSAEFPKEGPSILRIQQVVRGDSAAYFCASSPQSIAGEPHEQYFGPGTRLTVT.

Remarks on this clone: This same CDR3 is encoded by further DNA sequences in the sample. The gene calls are TRBV12-3 or TRBV12-4 and TRBJ1-2; 10 positions match TRBD1. V was clipped by 6 bases and J by 5 bases; unmatched bases: 3. CDR3 length: 13 residues. CDR3 in DNA: TGTGCCAGCAGCCCGGGACAGGGGTATGGCTACACCTTC. Translation: CASSPGQGYGYTF.